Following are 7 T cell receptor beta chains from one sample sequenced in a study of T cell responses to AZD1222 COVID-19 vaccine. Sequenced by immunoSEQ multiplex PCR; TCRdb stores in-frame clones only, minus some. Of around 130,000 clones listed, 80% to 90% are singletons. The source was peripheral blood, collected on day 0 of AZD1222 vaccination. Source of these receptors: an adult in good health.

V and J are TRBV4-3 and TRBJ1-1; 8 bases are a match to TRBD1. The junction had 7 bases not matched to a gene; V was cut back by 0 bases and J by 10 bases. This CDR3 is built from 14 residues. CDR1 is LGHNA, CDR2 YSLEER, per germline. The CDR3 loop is CASSQDIGQGGAFF. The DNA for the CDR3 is TGCGCCAGCAGCCAAGACATCGGACAGGGAGGAGCTTTCTTT.

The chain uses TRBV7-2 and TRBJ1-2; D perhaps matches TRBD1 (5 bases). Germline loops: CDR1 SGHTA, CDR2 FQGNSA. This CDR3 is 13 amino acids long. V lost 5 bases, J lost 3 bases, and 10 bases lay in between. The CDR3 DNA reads TGTGCCAGCAGCCCTGGGACGGACTATGGCTACACCTTC. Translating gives CASSPGTDYGYTF.

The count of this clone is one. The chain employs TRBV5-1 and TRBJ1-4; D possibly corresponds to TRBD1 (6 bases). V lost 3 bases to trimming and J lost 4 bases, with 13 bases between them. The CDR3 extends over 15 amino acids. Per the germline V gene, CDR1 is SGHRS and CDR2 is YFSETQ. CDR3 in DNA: TGCGCCAGCAGCTCTCTAGGACAGCTTAATGAAAAACTGTTTTTT. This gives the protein CASSSLGQLNEKLFF.

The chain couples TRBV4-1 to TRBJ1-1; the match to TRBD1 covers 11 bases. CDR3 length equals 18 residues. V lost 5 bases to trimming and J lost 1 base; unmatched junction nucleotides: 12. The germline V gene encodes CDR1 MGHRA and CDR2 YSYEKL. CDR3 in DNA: TGCGCCAGCAGCTATTCTTCTTCCGGGACAGGGGGGAACACTGAAGCTTTCTTT. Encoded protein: CASSYSSSGTGGNTEAFF.

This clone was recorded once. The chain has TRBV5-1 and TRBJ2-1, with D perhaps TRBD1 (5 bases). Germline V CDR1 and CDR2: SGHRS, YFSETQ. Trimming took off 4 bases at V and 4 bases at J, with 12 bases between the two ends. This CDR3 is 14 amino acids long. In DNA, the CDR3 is TGCGCCAGCAGCCTGGACACTTTATACAATGAGCAGTTCTTC. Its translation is CASSLDTLYNEQFF.

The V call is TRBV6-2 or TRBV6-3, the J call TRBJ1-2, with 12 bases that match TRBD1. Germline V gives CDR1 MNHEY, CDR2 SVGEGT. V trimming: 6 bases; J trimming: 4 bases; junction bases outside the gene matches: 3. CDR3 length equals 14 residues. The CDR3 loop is CASSGTGGIYGYTF. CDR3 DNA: TGTGCCAGCAGCGGGACAGGGGGCATCTATGGCTACACCTTC.

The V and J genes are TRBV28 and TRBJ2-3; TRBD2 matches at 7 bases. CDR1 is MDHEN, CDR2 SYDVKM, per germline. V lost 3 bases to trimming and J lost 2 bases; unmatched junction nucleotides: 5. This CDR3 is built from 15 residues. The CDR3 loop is CASSFSSGFTDTQYF. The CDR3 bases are TGTGCCAGCAGTTTCTCTAGCGGCTTCACAGATACGCAGTATTTT.